This entry lists 31 T cell receptor beta chains sequenced from one sample in a study of T cells in Graves' hyperthyroidism and ophthalmopathy. The CDR3 regions of TCR beta were amplified from RNA transcripts. With the HTBI primer set, the TCR CDR3 went through a first round of RT-PCR. TCRdb reprocessed the multiplex PCR reads via MiXCR and lists one record per CDR3 protein. Seen here are 150,000 to 200,000 distinct CDR3 sequences, approximately 15% observed once, and the top ten hold 25% to 35%. Sequencing input: blood. Receptor source: a woman in her fifties or sixties with Graves' hyperthyroidism.

This clonotype has a handful of counts. The chain carries TRBV12-3 or TRBV12-4 and TRBJ1-1, with TRBD1 as a possible D gene (5 bases). This CDR3 has 14 residues. Trimming stripped 6 bases from V and 14 bases from J, with 25 bases between. CDR3 amino acids: CASRGGVMNTGAFF. CDR3 in DNA: TGTGCCAGCAGGGGGGGGGTTATGAACACTGGAGCGTTCTTT.

This clonotype was detected ten times or more. The rearrangement links TRBV7-9 to TRBJ2-1, with D maybe TRBD1 (6 bases). The CDR3 totals 16 residues. V lost 6 bases and J lost 1, with 16 bases in between. Germline V gene lookup returns CDR1 SEHNR and CDR2 FQNEAQ (reference sequence). CDR3 sequence (DNA): TGTGCCAGCAGACCCCCCGGGGACAAGTCCTACAATGAGCAGTTCTTC. This translates into CASRPPGDKSYNEQFF.

This clonotype was observed at least ten times. The chain couples TRBV5-1 to TRBJ1-2, with 9 bases that match TRBD1. Unmatched junction bases numbered 5, after V lost 3 bases and J lost 5 bases. This CDR3 comprises 14 residues. From germline, CDR1 is SGHRS and CDR2 YFSETQ. The CDR3 DNA reads TGCGCCAGCAGCTCGGGACAGGGCCGGTATGGCTACACCTTC. Translation gives CASSSGQGRYGYTF. Together with reference TRBV5-1 and TRBJ1-2, the CDR3 gives the full variable domain: KAGVTQTPRYLIKTRGQQVTLSCSPISGHRSVSWYQQTPGQGLQFLFEYFSETQRNKGNFPGRFSGRQFSNSRSEMNVSTLELGDSALYLCASSSGQGRYGYTFGSGTRLTVV.

This clonotype has at least ten counts. The chain combines TRBV6-6 with TRBJ2-3; D is unclear. The CDR3 is 16 residues long. Per the germline V gene, CDR1 is MNHNY and CDR2 is SVGAGI (reference sequence). The germline V and J ends were trimmed by 0 bases and 5 bases, with 15 bases remaining between them. This CDR3 reads CASSYSSRTWEDTQYF. The DNA of the CDR3 is TGTGCCAGCAGTTACTCGTCGCGGACCTGGGAAGATACGCAGTATTTT.

This rearrangement joins TRBV20-1 to TRBJ1-1; 9 nucleotides line up with TRBD1. From germline, CDR1 is DFQATT and CDR2 SNEGSKA (reference sequence). The CDR3 is made up of 13 amino acids. J was trimmed by 5 bases and V by 2 bases; bases with no gene match: 3. The CDR3 DNA is TGCAGTGCTAGACCGACAGGGGGTACTGAAGCTTTCTTT. The encoded protein is CSARPTGGTEAFF.

This clonotype was counted at least ten times. The chain carries TRBV15 and TRBJ2-3, with 16 bases identical to TRBD2. This CDR3 is built from 17 residues. The trim removed 6 bases at V and 2 bases at J, leaving 5 bases unmatched. CDR1 is LNHNV, CDR2 YYDKDF, per germline (reference sequence). CDR3 DNA sequence: TGTGCCACCAGTCAGGGACTAGCGGGGGGGCTCACAGATACGCAGTATTTT. Residues: CATSQGLAGGLTDTQYF.

A word on this clonotype: Possible read error: a much larger clone is one base away. The chain carries TRBV5-6 and TRBJ2-1; tentatively, D is TRBD1 or TRBD2 (5 bases each). Per the germline V gene, CDR1 is SGHDT and CDR2 is YYEEEE. Trimming removed 3 bases at V and 8 bases at J, with 12 bases between. This CDR3 has 13 residues. CDR3 region: CASSWGRGDEQFF. The CDR3 bases are TGTGCCAGCAGCTGGGGACGGGGAGATGAGCAGTTCTTC. Filled out from reference TRBV5-6 and TRBJ2-1, the complete variable domain reads DAGVTQSPTHLIKTRGQQVTLRCSPKSGHDTVSWYQQALGQGPQFIFQYYEEEERQRGNFPDRFSGHQFPNYSSELNVNALLLGDSALYLCASSWGRGDEQFFGPGTRLTVL.

This clonotype was picked up many times. This chain joins TRBV2 and TRBJ1-6, with 11 bases identical to TRBD1. Germline CDR1 SNHLY, CDR2 FYNNEI. The junction had 2 bases not matched to a gene; V was cut back by 4 bases and J by 9 bases. This CDR3 is 14 amino acids long. CDR3 sequence (DNA): TGTGCCAGCAGTGCCGGGACAGGGGGTTCACCCCTCCACTTT. Its translation is CASSAGTGGSPLHF.

The chain has TRBV25-1 and TRBJ1-3; possibly TRBD1 for D (6 bases). Trimming removed 1 base from V and 4 bases from J, with 14 bases in between. Germline V CDR1 and CDR2: MGHDK, SYGVNS. The CDR3 spans 16 residues. The chain's CDR3 is CASSEWIGGTGNTIYF. Here the CDR3 DNA reads TGTGCCAGCAGTGAATGGATAGGGGGAACGGGAAACACCATATATTTT.

Remarks on this clonotype: This may arise from a read error, as a much more abundant clone is one base away. This sequence joins TRBV28 and TRBJ2-5; D perhaps matches TRBD2 (5 bases). V lost 4 bases, J lost 1 base, and 13 bases lay in between. CDR1 and CDR2 from the germline V gene are MDHEN and SYDVKM. The CDR3 runs to 15 residues. In nucleotides, the CDR3 is TGTGCCAGCAGTTCCCATCAGCGGCTCCAAGAGACCCAGTACTTC. Its translation: CASSSHQRLQETQYF.

This clonotype has just a few counts. An end of the junction does not agree with germline; a read error may underlie this. V gene TRBV7-3 combines with J gene TRBJ1-1, with 8 bases identical to TRBD1. CDR3 length: 13 amino acids. Germline lookup yields CDR1 SGHTA and CDR2 FQGTGA. CDR3 DNA sequence: TGTGCCAGCAGCCTAACGACAGGGGTTGAAGCTTTCTTT. Amino acids: CASSLTTGVEAFF.

This clonotype was counted ten times or more. CDR3 in amino acids: CASSWVAVVYNEQFF. The CDR3 nucleotides are TGTGCCAGCAGCTGGGTAGCGGTGGTCTACAATGAGCAGTTCTTC. The chain couples TRBV7-9 to TRBJ2-1, with a possible D match to TRBD2 (6 bases). Germline V gene data show CDR1 as SEHNR and CDR2 as FQNEAQ (reference sequence). V lost 4 bases and J lost 3, with 13 bases in between. The CDR3 covers 15 residues. Complete variable domain (other parts from reference TRBV7-9 and TRBJ2-1): DTGVSQNPRHKITKRGQNVTFRCDPISEHNRLYWYRQTLGQGPEFLTYFQNEAQLEKSRLLSDRFSAERPKGSFSTLEIQRTEQGDSAMYLCASSWVAVVYNEQFFGPGTRLTVL.

This clonotype was picked up many times. The chain uses TRBV28 and TRBJ1-2; tentative D call: TRBD1 (6 bases). Trimming removed 2 bases at V and 5 bases at J, with 12 bases between. The V gene's germline CDR1 is MDHEN and CDR2 SYDVKM. The CDR3 consists of 14 residues. Here the CDR3 DNA reads TGTGCCAGCAGTTTAGCACAGGGAAGATATGGCTACACCTTC. This gives the protein CASSLAQGRYGYTF.

On this clonotype itself: A single base is all that separates this from a far larger clone, so a read error is likely. The genes are TRBV7-3 and TRBJ2-5; 7 nucleotides line up with TRBD1. The J segment lost 4 bases and the V segment lost 4 bases, leaving 3 bases of the junction unmatched. CDR1 and CDR2 from the germline V gene are SGHTA and FQGTGA. The CDR3 covers 13 residues. The CDR3 spells CASSSYRGETQYF. The DNA for the CDR3 is TGTGCCAGCAGCTCTTACAGGGGAGAGACCCAGTACTTC.

This clonotype showed up many times. The chain employs TRBV5-6 and TRBJ1-4; 11 nucleotides match TRBD1. Germline loops: CDR1 SGHDT, CDR2 YYEEEE. Unmatched junction bases numbered 7, after V lost 4 bases and J lost 2 bases. There are 17 residues in the CDR3. This chain's CDR3 is CASSRDGQGATNEKLFF. Here the CDR3 DNA reads TGTGCCAGCAGCCGAGATGGACAGGGGGCGACTAATGAAAAACTGTTTTTT.

The chain uses TRBV2 and TRBJ2-5, with 13 bases matching TRBD2. The CDR3 length is 15 residues. Germline-derived CDR1 and CDR2 are SNHLY and FYNNEI. V lost 6 bases, J lost 2 bases, and 3 bases stayed unmatched. Written as DNA, the CDR3 is TGTGCCAGCAGGGGACTAGCGGGATGGCAAGAGACCCAGTACTTC. It translates to CASRGLAGWQETQYF.

The chain joins TRBV5-6 to TRBJ1-1; 12 bases fit TRBD1. CDR1 is SGHDT and CDR2 is YYEEEE in the germline V gene. The CDR3 totals 16 residues. The V gene end was trimmed by 4 bases and the J gene end by 3 bases; junction bases not matched to a gene: 7. The CDR3 loop is CASSEGTGGPYTEAFF. The CDR3 nucleotides are TGTGCCAGCAGCGAAGGGACAGGGGGCCCGTACACTGAAGCTTTCTTT.

This clonotype has a count of ten or more. The chain uses TRBV4-1 and TRBJ1-5; tentatively, D is TRBD1 (5 bases). Germline CDR1 MGHRA, CDR2 YSYEKL. V lost 6 bases, J lost 0 bases, and 18 bases lay in between. The CDR3 runs to 17 residues. In nucleotides, the CDR3 is TGCGCCAGCAGTCAATCCCTCGGGGGAGCTAGCAATCAGCCCCAGCATTTT. Residues: CASSQSLGGASNQPQHF.

This clonotype appeared many times. The chain joins TRBV7-9 to TRBJ1-1, with D possibly matching TRBD1 (6 bases). CDR3 size: 13 residues. V dropped 8 bases and J dropped 4 bases, with 14 bases sitting between them. Germline CDR1 reads SEHNR; CDR2 reads FQNEAQ (reference sequence). CDR3 in amino acids: CASHYVGGTEAFF. Here the CDR3 DNA reads TGTGCCAGCCATTATGTAGGGGGCACTGAAGCTTTCTTT.

This clonotype has at least ten counts. This rearrangement joins TRBV5-1 to TRBJ2-7, with D maybe TRBD1 (6 bases). The CDR3 contains 15 residues. Trimming removed 3 bases from V and 6 bases from J, with 19 bases in between. CDR1 is SGHRS, CDR2 YFSETQ, per germline. The DNA for the CDR3 is TGCGCCAGCAGCTCCTGGCAGGGGCAGATCTCCGAGCAGTACTTC. Translated: CASSSWQGQISEQYF.

This clonotype was picked up many times. The germline gene is not matched at one end of the junction; a read error may be the cause. The V and J genes are TRBV27 and TRBJ2-3, with a tentative D call TRBD2 (6 bases). The CDR3 contains 16 residues. Germline V gives CDR1 MNHEY, CDR2 SMNVEV (reference sequence). The CDR3 DNA reads as TGTGCCTGCAGCTCACAACCGGGACTCCAACTAGATACGCAGTATTTT. This translates into CACSSQPGLQLDTQYF.

This clonotype was seen repeatedly, ten times or more. This chain joins TRBV6-5 and TRBJ1-2; D is unclear. Per the germline V gene, CDR1 is MNHEY and CDR2 is SVGAGI. CDR3 length equals 12 residues. Trimming cost V 0 bases and J 6 bases, with 5 bases left between them. The CDR3 coding sequence is TGTGCCAGCAGTTACTCGAACAATGGCTACACCTTC. Its translation: CASSYSNNGYTF.

This clonotype was counted ten times or more. This chain connects TRBV9 to TRBJ2-1, with TRBD2 matching 11 bases. The CDR3 is 16 residues long. V was clipped by 4 bases and J by 8 bases; unmatched bases: 11. From germline, CDR1 is SGDLS and CDR2 YYNGEE. The CDR3 protein is CASSISGGALWDEQFF. Written as DNA, the CDR3 is TGTGCCAGCAGCATTAGCGGGGGGGCATTGTGGGATGAGCAGTTCTTC.

This chain links TRBV9 with TRBJ2-1, with 7 bases matching TRBD1. CDR3 length equals 15 residues. Germline trimming cut 0 bases from V and 4 bases from J; bases unmatched to any gene: 4. In germline, CDR1 is SGDLS, CDR2 YYNGEE. In DNA form, the CDR3 reads TGTGCCAGCAGCGTAGTGGACAGGACTTACAATGAGCAGTTCTTC. This translates into CASSVVDRTYNEQFF. Full variable domain (remainder filled in from reference TRBV9 and TRBJ2-1): DSGVTQTPKHLITATGQRVTLRCSPRSGDLSVYWYQQSLDQGLQFLIQYYNGEERAKGNILERFSAQQFPDLHSELNLSSLELGDSALYFCASSVVDRTYNEQFFGPGTRLTVL.

This clonotype was recorded at least ten times. The chain has TRBV7-2 and TRBJ1-4; TRBD1 matches 7 bases. Germline V gene sequence: CDR1 SGHTA, CDR2 FQGNSA. The CDR3 length is 15 residues. V was clipped by 5 bases and J by 5 bases; unmatched bases: 8. This CDR3 reads CASSVWGQINEKLFF. CDR3 nucleotide sequence: TGTGCCAGCAGCGTGTGGGGACAGATAAATGAAAAACTGTTTTTT.

In this sample, this clonotype turned up many times. The rearrangement uses TRBV15 and TRBJ1-1, with D perhaps TRBD1 (6 bases). CDR1 and CDR2 from the germline V gene are LNHNV and YYDKDF (reference sequence). V lost 0 bases and J 2 bases, leaving 13 bases between the germline ends. The CDR3 is 16 residues long. CDR3 sequence: CATSRDMGARNTEAFF. In nucleotides, the CDR3 is TGTGCCACCAGCAGAGATATGGGGGCGAGAAACACTGAAGCTTTCTTT.

The J gene is TRBJ2-3, the V gene TRBV27; D possibly uses TRBD1 or TRBD2 (5 bases each). Looked up from germline, CDR1 is MNHEY and CDR2 is SMNVEV (reference sequence). The CDR3 sequence is 17 residues long. V was trimmed by 2 bases and J by 3 bases, leaving 18 bases between them. The CDR3 spells CASSLAGAPIGTDTQYF. The CDR3 coding sequence is TGTGCCAGCAGTTTAGCCGGGGCTCCGATTGGGACAGATACGCAGTATTTT.

This clonotype appeared many times. The chain employs TRBV6-2 or TRBV6-3 and TRBJ2-1, with D possibly being TRBD1 or TRBD2 (5 bases each). The CDR3 has 13 amino acids. CDR1 MNHEY and CDR2 SVGEGT come from the germline V gene. V was pared by 3 bases and J by 10 bases, with 13 bases between. CDR3 in amino acids: CASSYGGKGEQFF. CDR3 bases: TGTGCCAGCAGTTATGGGGGAAAGGGAGAGCAGTTCTTC.

This clonotype was seen only a few times. The chain carries TRBV6-2 or TRBV6-3 and TRBJ1-2; 7 bases align to TRBD1. CDR3 length: 14 residues. The V and J ends lost 5 bases and 7 bases, in that order; junction bases with no gene match: 10. Germline CDR1 and CDR2: MNHEY and SVGEGT. The CDR3: CASSLQRTGVGYTF. In DNA, the CDR3 is TGTGCCAGCAGTCTCCAAAGGACAGGTGTTGGCTACACCTTC.

This clonotype was seen repeatedly, ten times or more. In nucleotides, the CDR3 is TGTGCCAGCAGCTTTGGGTTCGCTCGGGCAGATACGCAGTATTTT. This gives the protein CASSFGFARADTQYF. The chain recombines TRBV7-2 with TRBJ2-3; unclear D gene. In germline, CDR1 is SGHTA, CDR2 FQGNSA. The ends were cut back, 3 bases at V and 4 bases at J, with 14 bases in the middle. This CDR3 has 15 residues.

In its sample, this clonotype was seen many times. This sequence joins TRBV2 and TRBJ1-1, with 10 positions matching TRBD1. The V gene end was trimmed by 6 bases and the J gene end by 4 bases; junction bases not matched to a gene: 8. The CDR3 length is 15 residues. Looked up from germline, CDR1 is SNHLY and CDR2 is FYNNEI. In DNA, the CDR3 is TGTGCCAGCAGGGACGACAGGGGGCGAGTCACTGAAGCTTTCTTT. It specifies CASRDDRGRVTEAFF.